This passage covers 19 T cell receptor beta chains from one sample sequenced in a study of blood T cell repertoires in COVID-19. Only in-frame clones appear in the TCRdb table, and some are missing; sequencing was by immunoSEQ multiplex PCR. The sample records under 300,000 clones, about 85% being singletons. Sequencing input: peripheral blood. The source is a man in his fifties or sixties who had recovered from COVID-19.

The V and J genes are TRBV19 and TRBJ2-5; 9 positions match TRBD1. The CDR3 consists of 15 residues. CDR1 and CDR2 (germline): LNHDA, SQIVND (reference sequence). Germline trimming cut 6 bases from V and 4 bases from J; bases unmatched to any gene: 9. The CDR3 DNA follows: TGTGCCAGTAGGAACCCGGGACAGGGAGTAGAGACCCAGTACTTC. It yields the protein CASRNPGQGVETQYF.

The rearrangement uses TRBV19 and TRBJ2-3, with D tentatively TRBD2 (6 bases). Germline V gene lookup returns CDR1 LNHDA and CDR2 SQIVND (reference sequence). Trimming left V 10 bases short and J 5 bases short, with 16 bases between. The CDR3 is 13 amino acids. In nucleotides, the CDR3 is TGTGCCACCAGGGACTCTGGCGTAGATACGCAGTATTTT. Translated, it gives CATRDSGVDTQYF.

The chain carries TRBV28 and TRBJ1-6, with D perhaps matching TRBD1 (6 bases). Germline-derived CDR1 and CDR2 are MDHEN and SYDVKM. The CDR3 consists of 15 residues. The germline V and J ends were trimmed by 2 bases and 7 bases, with 12 bases remaining between them. The DNA for the CDR3 is TGTGCCAGCAGTTTAGCAGGGGAAGGCAATTCACCCCTCCACTTT. Amino acids: CASSLAGEGNSPLHF.

J is TRBJ2-5 and V is TRBV18, with D possibly being TRBD1 (5 bases). The CDR3 extends over 13 amino acids. Germline CDR1 KGHSH, CDR2 LQKENI. V was shortened by 2 bases and J by 9 bases, with 13 bases between the two germline ends. CDR3 sequence: CASSPDSLGSQYF. The CDR3 nucleotides are TGTGCCAGCTCACCAGACAGTCTCGGGTCCCAGTACTTC.

Comments on this clone: It may be a read error: a sequence one base away is much more abundant. This rearrangement joins TRBV5-1 to TRBJ2-7; 12 positions match TRBD1. The germline V gene has CDR1 SGHRS and CDR2 YFSETQ. Losses at the gene ends were 7 bases for V and 2 bases for J; bases not matched to a gene: 7. The CDR3 spans 15 residues. The CDR3 bases are TGCGCCAGCGGCCAGGGACAGGGGGCGGCCTACGAGCAGTACGTC. It yields the protein CASGQGQGAAYEQYV.

The chain has TRBV10-3 and TRBJ2-3, with a tentative D call TRBD1 (5 bases). Trimming stripped 5 bases from V and 0 bases from J, with 12 bases between. CDR3 length: 15 residues. CDR1 and CDR2 from the germline V gene are ENHRY and SYGVKD. The CDR3 here is CAISQGETSTDTQYF. Here the CDR3 DNA reads TGTGCCATCAGTCAAGGGGAAACTAGCACAGATACGCAGTATTTT.

This chain joins TRBV30 and TRBJ1-2; TRBD1 matches 8 bases. After removal of 0 bases from V and 6 bases from J, the junction contained 6 bases not matched to a gene. The length of the CDR3 is 14 residues. Germline CDR1 reads GTSNPN; CDR2 reads SVGIG (reference sequence). This CDR3 is CAWSVNGQGDGYTF. CDR3 coding DNA: TGTGCCTGGAGTGTCAATGGACAGGGAGATGGCTACACCTTC.

The chain employs TRBV6-2 or TRBV6-3 and TRBJ1-5, with D uncertain. Trimming removed 3 bases from V and 6 bases from J, with 9 bases in between. The CDR3 is 13 amino acids. CDR1 MNHEY and CDR2 SVGEGT come from the germline V gene. The CDR3: CASSYNFVQPQHF. As DNA, the CDR3 is TGTGCCAGCAGTTATAATTTCGTTCAGCCCCAGCATTTT.

The chain employs TRBV7-9 and TRBJ2-5; no firm D call. The germline V gene encodes CDR1 SEHNR and CDR2 FQNEAQ (reference sequence). This CDR3 has 12 amino acids. The germline V and J ends were trimmed by 0 bases and 13 bases, with 12 bases remaining between them. Here the CDR3 reads CASSLAPQQVYF. Written as DNA, the CDR3 is TGTGCCAGCAGCTTAGCGCCCCAACAAGTGTACTTC.

This clone occurred a few times. The chain couples TRBV30 to TRBJ1-1, with D tentatively TRBD1 (5 bases). V was clipped by 2 bases and J by 11 bases, with 12 bases between them. Per germline, CDR1 GTSNPN and CDR2 SVGIG (reference sequence). The length of the CDR3 is 11 residues. CDR3 nucleotide sequence: TGTGCCTGGAGTCACAGGCTTGAGGCTTTCTTT. This sequence encodes CAWSHRLEAFF.

This chain uses TRBV5-1 with TRBJ1-2, with a tentative D call TRBD1 (6 bases). CDR3 length equals 13 residues. Trimming took 0 bases from V and 4 from J, leaving 7 bases between them. CDR1 is SGHRS and CDR2 is YFSETQ in the germline V gene. The CDR3 loop is CASSLEQGYGYTF. As DNA, the CDR3 is TGCGCCAGCAGCTTGGAACAGGGCTATGGCTACACCTTC.

CDR3 loop: CASSTGLSEAFF. The CDR3 DNA is TGTGCCAGTAGTACCGGACTTTCTGAAGCTTTCTTT. This sequence joins TRBV19 and TRBJ1-1, with D hard to call. CDR3 size: 12 residues. The V gene's germline CDR1 is LNHDA and CDR2 SQIVND (reference sequence). The V end was cut by 4 bases, the J end by 6 bases, with 9 bases between.

The rearrangement uses TRBV9 and TRBJ2-2, with TRBD1 matching over 7 bases. Germline CDR1 reads SGDLS; CDR2 reads YYNGEE. This CDR3 has 16 amino acids. Unmatched junction bases numbered 11, after V lost 4 bases and J lost 5 bases. This CDR3 reads CASSPTGPPGTGELFF. The CDR3 DNA is TGTGCCAGCAGCCCGACAGGGCCGCCCGGAACCGGGGAGCTGTTTTTT.

The chain is built from TRBV2 and TRBJ2-7; 10 bases are a match to TRBD1. The germline gives CDR1 SNHLY, CDR2 FYNNEI. The CDR3 runs 14 residues. The V and J ends lost 5 bases and 5 bases, in that order; junction bases with no gene match: 6. The DNA for the CDR3 is TGTGCCAGCAGTCCCGGGACAGGGGTTCACGAGCAGTACTTC. Its protein is CASSPGTGVHEQYF.

The rearrangement links TRBV20-1 to TRBJ2-2, with TRBD1 as a possible D gene (6 bases). CDR3 length equals 14 residues. Germline loops: CDR1 DFQATT, CDR2 SNEGSKA (reference sequence). The germline V and J ends were trimmed by 3 bases and 7 bases, with 15 bases remaining between them. CDR3 nucleotide sequence: TGCAGTGCTAGTGAACAGGGAATAGGCGGGGAGCTGTTTTTT. Protein: CSASEQGIGGELFF.

The chain couples TRBV29-1 to TRBJ2-2; unclear D gene. The CDR3 totals 12 residues. Germline V gene lookup returns CDR1 SQVTM and CDR2 ANQGSEA. V was pared by 5 bases and J by 9 bases, with 13 bases between. CDR3 region: CSVLLDWRELFF. The CDR3 region has the DNA TGCAGCGTTCTCCTTGATTGGCGGGAGCTGTTTTTT.

This clone is a singleton in its sample. The V call is TRBV2, the J call TRBJ2-5; no definite D call. Germline V gene sequence: CDR1 SNHLY, CDR2 FYNNEI. The CDR3 covers 13 residues. Trimming removed 4 bases at V and 1 base at J, with 7 bases between. As DNA, the CDR3 is TGTGCCAGCAGTGCTACCTTCCAAGAGACCCAGTACTTC. Its protein product is CASSATFQETQYF.

The V and J genes are TRBV3-1 (or the pseudogene TRBV3-2) and TRBJ1-1, with TRBD1 as a possible D gene (5 bases). V was shortened by 6 bases and J by 1 base, with 12 bases between the two germline ends. The CDR3 contains 14 residues. Germline assignment: CDR1 LGHDT and CDR2 YNNKEL (reference sequence). CDR3 sequence (DNA): TGTGCCAGCAGGTACGGGGGAACGAACACTGAAGCTTTCTTT. This encodes CASRYGGTNTEAFF.

This clone was counted between two and nine times. V is TRBV5-6 and J is TRBJ2-3; TRBD1 is a possible D gene (6 bases). The CDR3 is 13 amino acids. Trimming shortened V by 4 bases and J by 4 bases, and 10 bases separated the two germline ends. From germline, CDR1 is SGHDT and CDR2 YYEEEE. CDR3 coding DNA: TGTGCCAGCAGCCGGACAGCGGCAGATACGCAGTATTTT. Protein: CASSRTAADTQYF.